This T cell receptor beta chain was recorded in a study of regulatory dendritic cells for organ transplantation. Study-level points and caveats: Naive CD4+ and CD8+ repertoires were highly diverse; memory CD8+ was most oligoclonal. Mature dendritic cells appeared to drive more memory CD8+ clonal expansion than regulatory ones.

The CDR3 covers 17 residues. Turning to this clone: The antigen is not known.

TCRdb's table, derived via immunoSEQ multiplex PCR, lists solely in-frame clones and lacks some. The table includes about 38,000 clones, about nine tenths detected once. Sample: naive CD8+ T cells from blood. The subset is: CD45RA+ naive T cells. The origin of this receptor is a human donor in good health. V usage is TRBV21-1 and J usage is TRBJ1-4; TRBD1 is the table's D call, not checked against the DNA. TRBV21-1 is a pseudogene segment. The CDR3 DNA is TGTGCCAGCAGCACCCGACAGGGGGATGCAACTAATGAAAAACTGTTTTTT. Amino acids: CASSTRQGDATNEKLFF.